This TCR beta chain was retrieved from a study of molecular identifiers for immune sequencing clone quantification. The wider study: Naive CD8 RNA (about 20,000 or 100,000 cells) was divided into five aliquots, with four sequenced. Findings and limits, study-wide: Clones carrying above 20 RNA copies accounted for over 98% of effector molecules, under 1% in naive cells.

Preparation of the bulk TCR libraries relied on previously described methods and listed TCR primers. TCRdb used MiXCR to reprocess the PCR reads, holding one entry per CDR3 protein. In the table there are around 480,000 distinct CDR3 sequences, around 25% of which are singletons. CDR1 and CDR2 from the germline V gene are MNHEY and SVGAGI. This CDR3 region has 15 residues. Naive CD8 T cells were sorted, and the gate applied was CD8+CD4-CCR7+CD45RA+. This clonotype occurred once. Antigen specificity is unknown. The junction shows a germline mismatch at one end, possibly a read error. The chain carries TRBV6-5 and TRBJ2-5; 11 nucleotides match TRBD2. The sequencing input was naive CD8+ T cells from blood, with Jurkat cell RNA spiked in. Subset indicated: FACS-sorted CD8+CD4-CCR7+CD45RA+ naive T cells. This sequence originates from a human donor in good health. Some libraries in this study had Jurkat cell RNA spiked in. The CDR3 coding sequence is TGTGCCAGCCCCACTAGCGGGGGAGATCAAGCGACCCAGTACTTC. Translated: CASPTSGGDQATQYF.